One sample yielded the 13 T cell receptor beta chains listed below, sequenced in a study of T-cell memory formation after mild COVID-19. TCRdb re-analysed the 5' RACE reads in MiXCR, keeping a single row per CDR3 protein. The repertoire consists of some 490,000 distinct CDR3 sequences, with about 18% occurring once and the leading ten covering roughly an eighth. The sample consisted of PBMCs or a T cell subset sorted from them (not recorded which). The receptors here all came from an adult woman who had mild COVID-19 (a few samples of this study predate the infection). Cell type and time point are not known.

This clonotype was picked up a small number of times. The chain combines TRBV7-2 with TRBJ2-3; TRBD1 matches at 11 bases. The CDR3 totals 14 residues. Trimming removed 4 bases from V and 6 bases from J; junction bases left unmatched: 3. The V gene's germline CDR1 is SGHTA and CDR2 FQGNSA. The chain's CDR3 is CASSSDRGRDTQYF. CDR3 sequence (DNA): TGTGCCAGCAGCTCGGACAGGGGGCGGGATACGCAGTATTTT.

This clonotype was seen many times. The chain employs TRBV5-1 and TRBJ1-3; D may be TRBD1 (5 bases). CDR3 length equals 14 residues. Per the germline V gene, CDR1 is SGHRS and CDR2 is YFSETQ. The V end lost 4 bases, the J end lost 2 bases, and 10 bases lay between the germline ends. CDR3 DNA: TGCGCCAGCAGCACCGACAGTACTGGAAACACCATATATTTT. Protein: CASSTDSTGNTIYF.

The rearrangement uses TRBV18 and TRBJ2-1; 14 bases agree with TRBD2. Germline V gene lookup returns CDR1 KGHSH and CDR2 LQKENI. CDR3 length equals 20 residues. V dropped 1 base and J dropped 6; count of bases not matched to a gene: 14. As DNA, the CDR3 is TGTGCCAGCTCACCACTCTTGGGACTAGCGGGAGTATCTGGGGCCAATGAGCAGTTCTTC. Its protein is CASSPLLGLAGVSGANEQFF. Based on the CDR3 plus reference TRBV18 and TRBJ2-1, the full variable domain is NAGVMQNPRHLVRRRGQEARLRCSPMKGHSHVYWYRQLPEEGLKFMVYLQKENIIDESGMPKERFSAEFPKEGPSILRIQQVVRGDSAAYFCASSPLLGLAGVSGANEQFFGPGTRLTVL.

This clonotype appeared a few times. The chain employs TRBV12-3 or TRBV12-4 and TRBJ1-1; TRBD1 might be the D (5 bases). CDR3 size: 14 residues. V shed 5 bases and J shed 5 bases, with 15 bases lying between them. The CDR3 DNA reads TGTGCCAGCAGTCCAGCAGGGAAAGGAACTGAAGCTTTCTTT. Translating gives CASSPAGKGTEAFF.

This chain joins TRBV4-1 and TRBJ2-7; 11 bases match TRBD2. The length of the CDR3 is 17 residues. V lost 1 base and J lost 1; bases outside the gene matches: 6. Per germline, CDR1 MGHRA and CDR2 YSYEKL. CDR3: CASSQAASGGWSYEQYF. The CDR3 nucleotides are TGCGCCAGCAGCCAAGCGGCTAGCGGGGGGTGGTCCTACGAGCAGTACTTC.

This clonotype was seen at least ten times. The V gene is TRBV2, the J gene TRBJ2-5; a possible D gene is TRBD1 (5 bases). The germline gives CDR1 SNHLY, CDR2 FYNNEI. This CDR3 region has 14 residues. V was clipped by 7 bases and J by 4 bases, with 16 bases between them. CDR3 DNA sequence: TGTGCCAGCAACCCCGACAGACGCGGAGAGACCCAGTACTTC. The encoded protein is CASNPDRRGETQYF. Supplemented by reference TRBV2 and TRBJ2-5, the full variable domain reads EPEVTQTPSHQVTQMGQEVILRCVPISNHLYFYWYRQILGQKVEFLVSFYNNEISEKSEIFDDQFSVERPDGSNFTLKIRSTKLEDSAMYFCASNPDRRGETQYFGPGTRLLVL.

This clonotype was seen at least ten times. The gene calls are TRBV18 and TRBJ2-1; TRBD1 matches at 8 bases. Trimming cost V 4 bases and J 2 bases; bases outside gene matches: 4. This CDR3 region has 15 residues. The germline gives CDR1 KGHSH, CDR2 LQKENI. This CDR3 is CASSRETGAYNEQFF. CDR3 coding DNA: TGTGCCAGCTCACGAGAGACAGGGGCCTACAATGAGCAGTTCTTC.

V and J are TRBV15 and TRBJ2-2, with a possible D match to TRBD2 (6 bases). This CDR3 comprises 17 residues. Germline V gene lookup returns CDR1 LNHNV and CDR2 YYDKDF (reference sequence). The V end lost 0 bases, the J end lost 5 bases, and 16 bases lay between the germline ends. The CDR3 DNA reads TGTGCCACCAGCAGAGATCTTACGGGACTGAAGACCGGGGAGCTGTTTTTT. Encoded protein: CATSRDLTGLKTGELFF.

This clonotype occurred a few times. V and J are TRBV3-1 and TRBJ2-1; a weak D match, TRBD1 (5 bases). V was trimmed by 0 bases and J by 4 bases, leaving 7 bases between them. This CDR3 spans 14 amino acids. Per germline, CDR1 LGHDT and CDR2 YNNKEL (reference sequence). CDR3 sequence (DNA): TGTGCCAGCAGCCAAGACGGACATTACAATGAGCAGTTCTTC. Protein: CASSQDGHYNEQFF.

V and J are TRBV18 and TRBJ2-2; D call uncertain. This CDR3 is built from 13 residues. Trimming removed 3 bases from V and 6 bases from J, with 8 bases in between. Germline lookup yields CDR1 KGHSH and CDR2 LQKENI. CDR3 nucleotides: TGTGCCAGCTCACCTAGCTTGTCCGGGGAGCTGTTTTTT. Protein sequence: CASSPSLSGELFF.

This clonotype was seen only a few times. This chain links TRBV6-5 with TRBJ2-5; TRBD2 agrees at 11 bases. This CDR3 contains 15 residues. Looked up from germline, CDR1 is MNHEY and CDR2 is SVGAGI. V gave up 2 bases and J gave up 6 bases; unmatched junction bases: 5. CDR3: CASSYDTSGSQTQYF. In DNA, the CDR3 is TGTGCCAGCAGTTACGATACTAGCGGGAGTCAGACCCAGTACTTC.

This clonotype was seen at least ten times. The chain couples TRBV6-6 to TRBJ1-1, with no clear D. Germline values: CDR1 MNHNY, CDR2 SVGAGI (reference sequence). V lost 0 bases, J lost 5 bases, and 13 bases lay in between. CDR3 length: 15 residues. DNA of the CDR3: TGTGCCAGCAGTTACTCGAAAGGAGGGAGGACTGAAGCTTTCTTT. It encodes CASSYSKGGRTEAFF.

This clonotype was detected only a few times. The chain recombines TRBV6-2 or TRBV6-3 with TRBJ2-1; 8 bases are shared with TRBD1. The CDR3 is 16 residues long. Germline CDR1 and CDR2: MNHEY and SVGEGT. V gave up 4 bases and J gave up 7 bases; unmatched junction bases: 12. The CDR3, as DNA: TGTGCCAGCAGTTTTTCTCCGGGACAGGCGATGAATGAGCAGTTCTTC. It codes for CASSFSPGQAMNEQFF.